The 14 T cell receptor beta chains below come from one sample, sequenced in a study of blood T cell repertoires in COVID-19. TCRdb's copy holds only in-frame clones and misses some; the assay was immunoSEQ multiplex PCR. The sample yields 50,000 to 70,000 clones, about 75% seen once. Input material: peripheral blood. These receptors all stem from a man between 45 and 60 years old with active or convalescent COVID-19.

The chain employs TRBV6-5 and TRBJ1-3, with unresolved D. The CDR3 sequence is 13 residues long. Germline V gene sequence: CDR1 MNHEY, CDR2 SVGAGI. V was shortened by 8 bases and J by 1 base, with 9 bases between the two germline ends. This chain's CDR3 is CASFMSSGNTIYF. CDR3 nucleotide sequence: TGTGCCAGCTTTATGTCTTCTGGAAACACCATATATTTT.

V gene TRBV7-3 combines with J gene TRBJ2-7; a possible D gene is TRBD2 (5 bases). CDR1 and CDR2 from the germline V gene are SGHTA and FQGTGA. V lost 2 bases and J 0 bases, leaving 11 bases between the germline ends. The CDR3 extends over 15 amino acids. The CDR3 DNA reads as TGTGCCAGCAGCTTAGGCCTTGCGGGCTCCTACGAGCAGTACTTC. It yields the protein CASSLGLAGSYEQYF.

In DNA, the CDR3 is TGTGCCCGCCGGGACAGCAATGAGCAGTTCTTC. It translates to CARRDSNEQFF. The chain combines TRBV30 with TRBJ2-1; TRBD1 matches 7 bases. V lost 8 bases and J lost 6; bases outside the gene matches: 4. From germline, CDR1 is GTSNPN and CDR2 SVGIG (reference sequence). The CDR3 sequence is 11 residues long.

This clone was observed a handful of times. This chain connects TRBV30 to TRBJ1-5, with 8 nucleotides matching TRBD1. V lost 7 bases, J lost 4 bases, and 3 bases stayed unmatched. The CDR3 sequence is 12 residues long. Per the germline V gene, CDR1 is GTSNPN and CDR2 is SVGIG (reference sequence). The CDR3 nucleotides are TGTGCCTATCGACAGGGGAATCAGCCCCAGCATTTT. Residues: CAYRQGNQPQHF.

This clone was seen only once. V usage is TRBV5-6 and J usage is TRBJ1-6; 8 bases are a match to TRBD1. J was trimmed by 8 bases and V by 5 bases; bases with no gene match: 6. The CDR3 totals 14 residues. From germline, CDR1 is SGHDT and CDR2 YYEEEE. CDR3 loop: CASRETGDDSPLHF. Here the CDR3 DNA reads TGTGCCAGCAGAGAGACAGGGGACGATTCACCCCTCCACTTT.

The CDR3 reads CASSLDRAGNTIYF. CDR3 in DNA: TGTGCCAGCAGCCTCGACAGGGCTGGAAACACCATATATTTT. V gene TRBV11-2 combines with J gene TRBJ1-3; 7 nucleotides line up with TRBD1. CDR3 length equals 14 residues. Germline CDR1 and CDR2: SGHAT and FQNNGV. J lost 2 bases, V lost 5 bases, and 3 bases had no gene match.

In regard to this clone: This sample also contains other DNA sequences that code for the same CDR3. This sequence joins TRBV5-6 and TRBJ1-6, with TRBD1 matching 11 bases. This CDR3 has 14 amino acids. V dropped 5 bases and J dropped 7; count of bases not matched to a gene: 2. Germline values: CDR1 SGHDT, CDR2 YYEEEE. The DNA of the CDR3 is TGTGCCAGCAGTAGGGACAGGGGGAATTCACCCCTCCACTTT. This translates into CASSRDRGNSPLHF.

On this clone: Other DNA sequences in the sample encode the same CDR3. The chain links TRBV7-2 to TRBJ2-2, with D unresolved. V was cut by 2 bases and J by 2 bases, with 6 bases left in between. The CDR3 extends over 14 amino acids. CDR1 and CDR2 (germline): SGHTA, FQGNSA. CDR3: CASSLSLNTGELFF. Written as DNA, the CDR3 is TGTGCCAGCAGCTTATCGTTAAACACCGGGGAGCTGTTTTTT.

This chain uses TRBV4-1 with TRBJ1-3; 8 bases are shared with TRBD1. The V and J ends lost 2 bases and 5 bases, in that order; junction bases with no gene match: 17. The CDR3 spans 19 residues. Germline-derived CDR1 and CDR2 are MGHRA and YSYEKL. The CDR3, as DNA: TGCGCCAGCAGCCAATTCATCTCCCTTCCGGGACAGGACCGAAACACCATATATTTT. Protein sequence: CASSQFISLPGQDRNTIYF.

This chain links TRBV28 with TRBJ2-5, with a tentative D call TRBD2 (8 bases). V lost 3 bases, J lost 5 bases, and 16 bases lay in between. The CDR3 runs to 15 residues. Germline V CDR1 and CDR2: MDHEN, SYDVKM. The CDR3 spells CASSFVVAGQETQYF. The CDR3 nucleotides read TGTGCCAGCAGTTTCGTGGTAGCGGGACAGGAGACCCAGTACTTC.

This clone was counted between two and nine times. This chain joins TRBV5-1 and TRBJ2-7; 10 nucleotides align to TRBD2. CDR3 size: 15 residues. V dropped 1 base and J dropped 3; count of bases not matched to a gene: 4. Per germline, CDR1 SGHRS and CDR2 YFSETQ. The CDR3 DNA is TGCGCCAGCAGCTTGACTAGCGGGGTGTACTACGAGCAGTACTTC. Encoded protein: CASSLTSGVYYEQYF. Together with reference TRBV5-1 and TRBJ2-7, the CDR3 gives the full variable domain: KAGVTQTPRYLIKTRGQQVTLSCSPISGHRSVSWYQQTPGQGLQFLFEYFSETQRNKGNFPGRFSGRQFSNSRSEMNVSTLELGDSALYLCASSLTSGVYYEQYFGPGTRLTVT.

V is TRBV7-8 and J is TRBJ2-7; TRBD1 matches 9 bases. The CDR3 runs 15 residues. V gave up 4 bases and J gave up 2 bases; unmatched junction bases: 6. Germline V gene sequence: CDR1 SGHVS, CDR2 FQNEAQ. CDR3 sequence (DNA): TGTGCCAGCAGCTCCTACGACAGGGGGACCTACGAGCAGTACTTC. Protein sequence: CASSSYDRGTYEQYF.

This clone has only a few counts. The chain uses TRBV9 and TRBJ1-1; no reliable D call. The CDR3 has 15 amino acids. Germline V lookup: CDR1 SGDLS, CDR2 YYNGEE. V was shortened by 4 bases and J by 11 bases, with 24 bases between the two germline ends. The DNA of the CDR3 is TGTGCCAGCAGCCCGATTAGCACAGTTACTAGTGTCGCTTTCTTT. Protein product: CASSPISTVTSVAFF.

This chain links TRBV19 with TRBJ2-2, with TRBD1 identical over 7 bases. This CDR3 is 17 amino acids long. The V segment lost 6 bases and the J segment 4 bases; nucleotides outside the gene matches: 14. Germline V gene sequence: CDR1 LNHDA, CDR2 SQIVND (reference sequence). The CDR3 sequence: CASRETGCRESTGELFF. The CDR3 DNA follows: TGTGCCAGTAGGGAGACAGGGTGTCGAGAGAGCACCGGGGAGCTGTTTTTT.